Detailed here is one T cell receptor (beta chain). This clone was recorded only once. The clone's antigen remains unknown. The input lacks base qualities; no much larger clone sits a single base away. Receptor amplification or capture employed the immunoSEQ multiplex PCR assay. For the multiplex PCR, a mixture combining 60 forward primers for TCR Vbeta segments and 13 reverse primers for TCR Jbeta segments was used. A multiplex PCR assay on genomic DNA amplified the CDR3 region of rearranged TCR beta genes. The amplified TCR beta libraries were sequenced on the Illumina HiSeq System as 87-base-pair reads. Per the authors' processing: A later analysis tallied roughly 78 million unique TCR beta chains across the 666 repertoires, and about 12 million of those chains were shared by two or more donors. Raw reads were error-corrected and collapsed into unique sequences by a nearest-neighbor algorithm in which closely related sequences were merged to remove PCR and sequencing errors. V, D and J gene segments were assigned by aligning CDR3 sequences to IMGT reference sequences. For a sequence to be retained, at least a six-nucleotide match to both a V gene segment and a J gene segment was required. Rearrangements were called productive when the CDR3 lacked stop codons and stayed in frame with V and J; all others were non-productive. CDR3 was defined according to IMGT convention as the region running from the second conserved V-encoded cysteine to the conserved J-encoded phenylalanine. In an earlier analysis of 587 of the donors, sequences lacking an unambiguous match to a single V gene segment were excluded. An earlier analysis of 500 to 600 of the donors classified V segments as functional when productive rearrangements were above 56.7% and as segregating when the standard deviation between donors was above 5%. To diagnose cytomegalovirus status from the catalog of TCR beta chain sequences, a statistical classification framework was built. In a later analysis, V and J genes were assigned by comparing TCR nucleotide sequences against IMGT/GENE-DB human TR gene sequences. Using the TCRdist pipeline, a later analysis assigned CDR3 sequences along with most-parsimonious VDJ recombination scenarios. In a later analysis, each TCR beta chain was defined by its CDR3 amino acid sequence together with its V-gene family, and reads without a unique V-gene family were excluded. As a way to deal with suspected cross-contamination and a sequencing artifact, a later analysis dropped 450 to 700 nucleotide sequences that were highly shared and had low generation probability. In a later analysis, a clonal expansion index for each public chain was calculated from normalized within-repertoire ranks of inferred template counts. In a later analysis, generation probabilities were computed using a VDJ recombination model fitted to out-of-frame rearrangements, and the results were checked against IGoR. Hypergeometric tests were used in a later analysis to score TCR-TCR, TCR-HLA and TCR-CMV co-occurrence, with a repertoire-size bias correction applied to the TCR pairs. False discovery rates were estimated in a later analysis by permuting HLA or CMV assignments 20 times. In a later analysis, co-occurring TCRs were grouped using DBSCAN, with TCRdist sequence similarity added in when clustering inside HLA-allele-positive subsets. Repertoires with fewer than 30,000 or more than 120,000 public chains, plus five repertoires with anomalous nucleotide sharing, were excluded from co-occurrence clustering. As stored in TCRdb, this immuneACCESS dataset retains in-frame rearrangements with V and J assigned. A fraction of the clones does not appear; measured against another copy, unresolved V genes explain less than half of the discrepancy, and the remainder lacks a known reason. The V and J calls and clone size are taken from that table; D and trimming were inferred from the DNA. The sample table lists about 150,000 clones, over 60% of them with a count of one. The top ten clones comprise more than 10% of the sample.

This specimen comes from a study of cytomegalovirus exposure and HLA in healthy donors (dated by TCRdb to 2016 to 2017). General notes on the study: An earlier analysis of several hundred of the donors reported around 280 Gb of sequence data and about 120 million unique TCR beta sequences obtained from 180 million or so T cells. To predict cytomegalovirus infection status, the study combined high-throughput TCR immunosequencing, statistical association of individual TCRs with disease status, and machine learning. The number of typed donors differed by locus: about 629-640 for A, B, C, DRB1 and DQB1; approximately 520 for DQA1; around 580 for DPA1; and roughly 450 for DPB1. A later genetic analysis used genome-wide SNP genotypes for about three fifths of the 666 donors, treating that subset as a discovery cohort. The study aimed to test whether cataloging public T cell receptors could reveal signatures of past pathogen exposure. Rather than drawing on any new phenotypic data, the later analysis identified candidate immune exposures from TCR beta sequences and the way those sequences occurred across donors. Along with the roughly 610-subject first cohort, a separate validation cohort of approximately 110 different subjects was used. The study profiled the T cell repertoires of around 700 subjects by immunosequencing and related them to cytomegalovirus serostatus. On average, around 240,000 unique TCR beta nucleotide sequences were sequenced per donor among roughly 430 genotyped donors of the cohort, with approximately 18% of those sequences being non-productive. An earlier analysis of several hundred of the donors used high-throughput TCR beta sequencing to judge whether each TCR beta V gene segment behaved as functional or pseudogenic. About five DR-DQ haplotypes were handled as single units for association and clustering because linkage in the cohort was strong. To study patterns of TCR occurrence, a later analysis re-analyzed previously published TCR beta repertoires from 550 to 800 donors and added high-resolution HLA genotyping. Donor age, sex, ethnicity and CMV serostatus were compiled alongside the repertoire data. The genetic ancestry cluster associated with self-reported Caucasian donors included 80% to 90% of the roughly 400 genotyped donors. Every repertoire in the discovery cohort had been generated on one and the same sequencing platform. Approximately 300 gigabases of sequencing data and tens of millions of unique TCR sequences made up an early release that covered several hundred HLA-typed donors. HLA typing covered class I and class II loci at four-digit resolution. Results the study describes overall, beyond this receptor: A total of fewer than 200 TCR beta chains were listed by the study as associated with cytomegalovirus. In vitro tests confirmed that a few of the cytomegalovirus-associated TCR beta chains recognize cytomegalovirus antigens. HLA typing was unavailable for some donors at each locus, so association tests used only the typed subset. The classifier was reported to diagnose cytomegalovirus status with high specificity and sensitivity in both the original cohort and the validation cohort. A later analysis associated approximately 17,000 TCR beta sequences with specific HLA alleles at a false discovery rate of 0.05. Broadly in line with IMGT annotations, most TCR beta V segments showed up in productive rearrangements about 87% or about 30% of the time in an earlier analysis of 450 to 750 of the donors. In a later analysis, the rate of TCR association differed among HLA loci, with DRB1 alleles having the most associated TCRs and HLA-C alleles having the fewest. Sequencing depth was assumed to be roughly uniform across donors in the presence/absence analyses, though that assumption may not hold. In a later analysis, HLA-associated TCR beta chains showed more clonal expansion and lower generation probabilities than non-associated chains that were equally common. The sequencing pipeline was judged likely to have produced a cluster of highly shared sequence variants as a technical artifact. A later analysis found that most CMV-associated TCR beta chains appeared HLA-restricted, with HLA associations seemingly driven largely by CMV exposure. CMV serostatus was the only immune exposure information available for the cohort. Because counts were too low, about 18 rarely observed V segments, including chromosome 9 orphons, were excluded from the earlier analysis of about 500 of the donors. Linkage disequilibrium might explain the correlated functional status among segregating V segments, but an unknown experimental factor could not be excluded. In this cohort, only TCR beta chains were sequenced, and detectable features were limited by the absence of alpha or paired-chain data. When HLA alleles, especially DR and DQ, strongly co-occurred, attributing TCR associations to individual alleles was difficult. A further reported finding was that TCR beta sequences accurately predicted the HLA-A and HLA-B alleles for most subjects in the first cohort. In a later genetic analysis, fewer N-insertions in productive TCRs were reported among donors in an Asian-associated ancestry cluster than the roughly 710-donor mean. A later analysis reported that several top co-occurrence clusters appeared linked to parvovirus B19, influenza, CMV and Epstein-Barr virus. In a later genetic analysis, a missense DCLRE1C variant was associated with V-gene and J-gene trimming of TCR beta chains, and the association was replicated in an independent cohort. Most TCR sequences were seen in very few donors, while some public TCRs were found in many individuals. It was suggested by the authors that the approach could potentially be generalized to other disease states and immunological phenotypes.

The cohort comprised approximately 700 healthy bone marrow donors. Cohort members were all nominally healthy when sampled, although unrecorded immune exposures were likely present. The donor tested CMV seropositive, placing the donor among the 290 or so seropositive members of the cohort. Each donor provided a peripheral blood sample, and peripheral blood mononuclear cells were used for TCR beta sequencing. Genomic DNA was extracted from the blood cell samples with the Qiagen DNeasy Blood Extraction Kit. The sequence was obtained from a man aged 40-49 years in good health and CMV-seropositive. Source material: PBMCs.

The CDR3 protein is CATSSPQGKFNTEAFF. In nucleotide form, the sequence is TGTGCCACCAGCAGTCCTCAGGGGAAGTTTAACACTGAAGCTTTCTTT. Rearrangement joined TRBV15 to TRBJ1-1; D gene: possibly TRBD1, on 6 matching bases. There are 16 amino acids in the CDR3, from cysteine to phenylalanine inclusive. The DNA shown is the 48-base CDR3, in frame from base 1. The CDR1 and CDR2 encoded by the germline V gene (reference sequence) are LNHNV and YYDKDF. The junction shows trimming of 3 bases on V and 2 bases on J, plus 16 bases between the germline ends.